The entry that follows covers one T cell receptor (beta chain) sequence. The antigen this receptor binds is unknown. It has no much larger one-base neighbor in the sample; base qualities were not kept. Another Seattle source contributed samples from volunteer blood donors who had recovered from COVID-19. Each collaborating institution followed its own protocols to collect whole blood in K2EDTA tubes. For TCRbeta analysis, collaborators shipped samples as frozen whole blood, isolated PBMCs, or DNA extracted from either of those sample types. The immunoSEQ Assay, a bias-controlled multiplex PCR, was used to amplify TCRbeta CDR3 regions from genomic DNA. The paper's data handling went like this. Within the assay, amplification of reference gene primers was used to estimate how many nucleated cells each sample contained. To quantify the absolute abundance of each unique TCRbeta CDR3 rearrangement, sequence reads were collapsed and filtered. For each sample, productive Simpson clonality was calculated as the square root of Simpson's diversity index across productive rearrangements. TCRdb limited this immuneACCESS table to in-frame rearrangements with V and J called. A share of clones is missing; checked studies link under half to unresolved V genes, and the rest is unexplained. Clonal size and the V and J genes are those of that table, whereas D and trimming came from the DNA. A total of approximately 260,000 clones appear in this sample, approximately 82% of them only once. About 5% of the sample is held by the ten biggest clonotypes.

Measured from the cysteine to the phenylalanine, the CDR3 is 14 residues long. The kept DNA is CDR3 alone, 42 bases in frame from the first base. The sample belongs to a study of blood T cell repertoires in COVID-19 (dated by TCRdb to 2018 to 2021). General notes on the study: Samples covering the acute and convalescent phases of COVID-19 were provided by collaborators in the United States, Italy and Spain. The repertoires were made available in a free public database intended to serve as a resource for research on the immune response to SARS-CoV-2. A de-identified subject ID, COVID-19 status, age in years and sex were almost always included in the sample metadata. Where available, HLA class I and class II types were taken from metadata supplied by the sample provider and were not determined by assay-based typing. The samples were drawn from two sources: the first 160 participants of the ongoing ImmuneRACE study, and about 1,300 subjects contributed by 6 global collaborators. The dataset comprised deeply sampled blood TCRbeta repertoires from subjects exposed to, actively infected with, or recovered from COVID-19. The material from the prospective study consisted of cDNA or gDNA derived from T cells, B-cell-depleted T cells, or PBMCs.

What the work shows at the level of the full study, not this receptor alone: How much clinical and demographic metadata was included differed by source and by participant, and the metadata was provided uncurated.

Sequencing was carried out using peripheral blood. The sequence links TRBV21-1 to TRBJ1-5. TRBV21-1 is annotated as a pseudogene. This receptor was identified in a man in his sixties who had recovered from COVID-19. The DNA is TGTGCCAGCAGCTCCCCCCCGGTTAATCAGCCCCAGCATTTT. The encoded protein is CASSSPPVNQPQHF.